A selection of T cell receptor beta chains follows, all from one sample in a study of blood T cell repertoires in COVID-19. Libraries were prepared by immunoSEQ multiplex PCR; TCRdb keeps only in-frame clonotypes and omits some of them. Of about 230,000 clones listed, 80% to 90% are singletons. The sample comprised peripheral blood. These receptors came from a man aged 40-50 years with acute or convalescent COVID-19. The CDR3 runs from the conserved cysteine through the conserved F or W. D genes are given only for firm matches. Not all rows give a size; the values are once, few, many and, for expanded clones, a class.

CDR3aa,CDR3nt,j_gene,abundance,v_gene,d_gene
CAWSVGGPEAFF,TGTGCCTGGAGTGTTGGGGGCCCTGAAGCTTTCTTT,TRBJ1-1,NA,TRBV30,NA
CAIRPGLAGGRRDTQYF,TGTGCCATCAGACCGGGACTAGCGGGGGGGCGTAGAGATACGCAGTATTTT,TRBJ2-3,NA,TRBV10-3,TRBD2
CASSSGTAPYEQYF,TGTGCCAGCAGCTCCGGGACAGCTCCCTACGAGCAGTACTTC,TRBJ2-7,few,TRBV5-6,TRBD1
CASSALVGGGNEQFF,TGTGCCAGCAGCGCTCTAGTCGGGGGGGGCAATGAGCAGTTCTTC,TRBJ2-1,NA,TRBV7-7,TRBD2
CASSLTDGRAFF,TGTGCCAGCAGTTTGACAGATGGTAGGGCTTTCTTT,TRBJ1-1,NA,TRBV12-3/TRBV12-4,NA
CASSLVDSSEQYF,TGCGCCAGCAGCCTCGTCGATAGTTCCGAGCAGTACTTC,TRBJ2-7,once,TRBV5-1,NA
CSVALMTGKAFF,TGCAGCGTTGCCCTGATGACAGGGAAAGCTTTCTTT,TRBJ1-1,NA,TRBV29-1,TRBD1
CASRPKSGGRDEQYF,TGTGCCAGCAGGCCAAAATCAGGGGGTAGGGACGAGCAGTACTTC,TRBJ2-7,NA,TRBV2,TRBD1
CASSLVFAHYERQYF,TGTGCCAGCAGCTTAGTATTTGCCCACTACGAGCGGCAGTACTTC,TRBJ2-7,NA,TRBV7-2,NA
CSVGLMAGTEAFF,TGCAGCGTTGGGCTAATGGCGGGAACTGAAGCTTTCTTT,TRBJ1-1,NA,TRBV29-1,NA
CASSLYGVSDRPQPQHF,TGTGCCAGCAGCCTATATGGGGTGAGTGACAGGCCCCAGCCCCAGCATTTT,TRBJ1-5,few,TRBV7-2,NA
CASSQDRVNQETQYF,TGTGCCAGCAGCCAAGATCGCGTTAATCAAGAGACCCAGTACTTC,TRBJ2-5,once,TRBV14,NA
CASRRDTIYF,TGTGCCAGCAGGCGGGACACCATATATTTT,TRBJ1-3,NA,TRBV6-6,NA
CASSFNLRTGTEKLFF,TGTGCCAGCAGCTTTAACCTCCGGACAGGGACCGAAAAACTGTTTTTT,TRBJ1-4,NA,TRBV7-9,TRBD1
CASQAGGMETQYF,TGTGCCAGCCAAGCGGGGGGAATGGAGACCCAGTACTTC,TRBJ2-5,NA,TRBV7-9,TRBD2
CATSDSLGTGYNEQFF,TGTGCCACCAGTGATTCCCTCGGGACAGGTTACAATGAGCAGTTCTTC,TRBJ2-1,NA,TRBV24-1,TRBD1
CASSYSVYRNTEAFF,TGTGCCAGCAGTTACTCTGTTTACAGGAACACTGAAGCTTTCTTT,TRBJ1-1,NA,TRBV6-5,NA
CASSLDRGGAGGDTQYF,TGTGCCAGCAGCTTGGATAGAGGGGGGGCTGGTGGGGATACGCAGTATTTT,TRBJ2-3,NA,TRBV5-6,NA
CATAPPETYEQYF,TGTGCCACCGCCCCCCCCGAAACTTACGAGCAGTACTTC,TRBJ2-7,NA,TRBV10-3,NA
CASRGQGGSYGYTF,TGTGCCAGCAGGGGACAGGGGGGGAGCTATGGCTACACCTTC,TRBJ1-2,NA,TRBV25-1,TRBD1
CSVTAQRGPDTQYF,TGCAGCGTTACCGCCCAGCGGGGACCAGATACGCAGTATTTT,TRBJ2-3,NA,TRBV29-1,TRBD2
CASSLSYSDTQYF,TGTGCCAGCAGCTTATCCTACTCAGATACGCAGTATTTT,TRBJ2-3,few,TRBV7-2,NA
CASSYVSNQPQHF,TGTGCCAGCAGCTATGTAAGCAATCAGCCCCAGCATTTT,TRBJ1-5,NA,TRBV7-2,NA
CSVREVGQGREAFF,TGCAGCGTTCGGGAGGTGGGACAGGGACGTGAAGCTTTCTTT,TRBJ1-1,once,TRBV29-1,TRBD1
CASKEGGSLGYTF,TGTGCCAGCAAAGAAGGAGGGAGTCTGGGCTACACCTTC,TRBJ1-2,NA,TRBV6-5,NA
CASSLTYLGQGRNTGELFF,TGTGCCAGCAGCCTCACCTACCTCGGACAGGGTAGGAACACCGGGGAGCTGTTTTTT,TRBJ2-2,few,TRBV4-2,TRBD1
CASSWAESSYNSPLHF,TGTGCCAGCAGCTGGGCCGAAAGCTCCTATAATTCACCCCTCCACTTT,TRBJ1-6,NA,TRBV5-4,NA
CASSVVGLAEVGSTGELFF,TGTGCCAGCAGCGTAGTGGGACTAGCTGAAGTGGGAAGCACCGGGGAGCTGTTTTTT,TRBJ2-2,NA,TRBV9,TRBD2
CASSPTRGGTEAFF,TGTGCCAGCAGTCCGACTAGGGGGGGCACTGAAGCTTTCTTT,TRBJ1-1,NA,TRBV6-5,NA
CASSLPPRAGGNTGELFF,TGTGCCAGCAGCTTACCCCCCCGAGCAGGAGGGAACACCGGGGAGCTGTTTTTT,TRBJ2-2,once,TRBV28,NA
CASSVGLGGTQETQYF,TGTGCCAGCAGCGTAGGTTTGGGGGGTACCCAAGAGACCCAGTACTTC,TRBJ2-5,NA,TRBV9,NA
CASSPGEAPRNSPLHF,TGTGCCAGCAGCCCTGGGGAGGCCCCTCGAAATTCACCCCTCCACTTT,TRBJ1-6,once,TRBV6-2/TRBV6-3,NA
CASSLTGSWDTEAFF,TGCGCCAGCAGCCTGACAGGGAGTTGGGACACTGAAGCTTTCTTT,TRBJ1-1,NA,TRBV5-1,TRBD1
CASSQDRGGNGYTF,TGCGCCAGCAGCCAAGATAGGGGGGGAAATGGCTACACCTTC,TRBJ1-2,NA,TRBV4-1,NA
CASSQGGTENGYTF,TGTGCCAGCAGCCAAGGCGGGACAGAGAATGGCTACACCTTC,TRBJ1-2,NA,TRBV3-1/TRBV3-2,TRBD1
CASSYSSRIQGYTF,TGTGCCAGCAGTTACTCCTCCAGGATCCAAGGCTACACCTTC,TRBJ1-2,NA,TRBV6-2/TRBV6-3,NA
CASSPKNSYSYNEQFF,TGTGCCAGCAGCCCGAAGAACAGCTACTCCTACAATGAGCAGTTCTTC,TRBJ2-1,NA,TRBV14,NA
CASSLMGPTEAFF,TGTGCCAGCAGCTTAATGGGGCCCACTGAAGCTTTCTTT,TRBJ1-1,NA,TRBV7-3,NA
CASSVTGSTSYGYTF,TGTGCCAGTAGTGTGACAGGGTCTACGTCCTATGGCTACACCTTC,TRBJ1-2,NA,TRBV19,TRBD1
CASSRQGINTEAFF,TGTGCCAGTAGTAGACAGGGCATTAACACTGAAGCTTTCTTT,TRBJ1-1,NA,TRBV19,TRBD1
CASSPFTGERETQYF,TGTGCCAGCTCACCTTTTACAGGGGAACGTGAGACCCAGTACTTC,TRBJ2-5,NA,TRBV18,TRBD1
CASSLARVYEQYF,TGTGCCAGCAGCTTAGCGCGGGTCTACGAGCAGTACTTC,TRBJ2-7,NA,TRBV7-8,NA
CASSYSEPSVTEQYF,TGTGCCAGCAGTTACTCGGAGCCTAGTGTTACGGAGCAGTACTTC,TRBJ2-7,NA,TRBV6-2/TRBV6-3,NA
CASSPLGTGGVNQPQHF,TGTGCCAGCTCACCACTTGGGACAGGGGGAGTCAATCAGCCCCAGCATTTT,TRBJ1-5,NA,TRBV18,TRBD1
CASSFYEDEQYF,TGTGCCAGCAGTTTTTATGAGGACGAGCAGTACTTC,TRBJ2-7,NA,TRBV12-3/TRBV12-4,NA
CASSQESPGVNEQFF,TGTGCCAGCAGCCAAGAATCCCCAGGGGTTAATGAGCAGTTCTTC,TRBJ2-1,once,TRBV3-1/TRBV3-2,NA
CASSLDRPVPFF,TGTGCCAGCAGTTTGGACAGACCGGTCCCTTTCTTT,TRBJ1-1,NA,TRBV12-3/TRBV12-4,NA
CASSFGRGYFWGQFF,TGTGCCAGCAGTTTCGGCAGGGGATACTTCTGGGGGCAGTTCTTC,TRBJ2-1,once,TRBV27,NA
CASTPDAGASSYNEQFF,TGCGCCAGCACACCGGATGCGGGGGCCAGCTCCTACAATGAGCAGTTCTTC,TRBJ2-1,NA,TRBV5-1,NA
CASSSPGQGQPYEQYF,TGTGCCAGCAGCTCCCCGGGACAGGGCCAACCTTACGAGCAGTACTTC,TRBJ2-7,many,TRBV7-9,TRBD1
CASSPGGLAYGYTF,TGCGCCAGCAGCCCTGGGGGACTCGCCTATGGCTACACCTTC,TRBJ1-2,NA,TRBV4-1,NA
CASSPGQLSSYEQYF,TGTGCCAGCAGCCCGGGACAGCTCAGCTCCTACGAGCAGTACTTC,TRBJ2-7,NA,TRBV5-4,TRBD1
CASSPEGGSGATDTQYF,TGTGCCAGCAGCCCTGAGGGGGGTAGCGGGGCCACAGATACGCAGTATTTT,TRBJ2-3,NA,TRBV3-1/TRBV3-2,TRBD2
CAWSVRRDTEAFF,TGTGCCTGGAGTGTAAGGAGGGACACTGAAGCTTTCTTT,TRBJ1-1,once,TRBV30,NA